A selection of T cell receptor beta chains follows, all from one sample in a study of T cell responses to AZD1222 COVID-19 vaccine. Sequenced by immunoSEQ multiplex PCR; TCRdb stores in-frame clones only, minus some. Altogether just over 90,000 clones are present, 80% to 90% being singletons, with the ten largest covering about 2.4%. Specimen: peripheral blood, collected 28 days after the second AZD1222 dose. Receptor source: an adult who received the AZD1222 COVID-19 vaccine. Both conserved end residues are part of each CDR3. The D gene is left open where the match is weak. For some rows the clone size is stated as once, few or many, or as a class when expanded; others skip it.

J: TRBJ2-1
size: NA
V: TRBV29-1
D: TRBD2
DNA: TGCAGCGTTCAACGAGGGGCGGGAGGGTATGAGCAGTTCTTC
CDR3: CSVQRGAGGYEQFF

J: TRBJ2-7
size: NA
V: TRBV2
D: NA
DNA: TGTGCCAGCACAGGGGTAGGGGTCCTAGAGCAGTACTTC
CDR3: CASTGVGVLEQYF

J: TRBJ1-4
size: NA
V: TRBV30
D: NA
DNA: TGTGCGAGAACTACCCTAGGAGAAGAAAAACTGTTTTTT
CDR3: CARTTLGEEKLFF

J: TRBJ1-3
size: NA
V: TRBV5-1
D: TRBD1
DNA: TGCGCCAGCAGCGCAGACAGGGAGGGTGGAAACACCATATATTTT
CDR3: CASSADREGGNTIYF

J: TRBJ1-2
size: once
V: TRBV28
D: TRBD1
DNA: TGTGCCAGCAACCCCGGACAGGTTAGGGACTATGGCTACACCTTC
CDR3: CASNPGQVRDYGYTF

J: TRBJ2-7
size: NA
V: TRBV4-2
D: NA
DNA: TGTGCCAGCAGCCCGCACGGTCGGGGGCCCTACGAGCAGTACTTC
CDR3: CASSPHGRGPYEQYF

J: TRBJ1-2
size: NA
V: TRBV11-2
D: NA
DNA: TGTGCCAGCAGCTTAGCCGGCTCTAACTATGGCTACACCTTC
CDR3: CASSLAGSNYGYTF

J: TRBJ2-7
size: NA
V: TRBV18
D: NA
DNA: TGTGCCAGCTCACGTACAGACGAGCAGTACTTC
CDR3: CASSRTDEQYF

J: TRBJ1-6
size: NA
V: TRBV3-1/TRBV3-2
D: NA
DNA: TGTGCCAGCAGCCAATGGCAAGACAGAGGGGGATCACCCCTCCACTTT
CDR3: CASSQWQDRGGSPLHF

J: TRBJ1-3
size: NA
V: TRBV5-6
D: NA
DNA: TGTGCCAGCGGTGGGAATTTAGGTGGAAACACCATATATTTT
CDR3: CASGGNLGGNTIYF